This is a list of T cell receptor beta chains from one sample in a study of blood T cells in healthy people across ages. TCRdb called the 5' RACE reads again in MiXCR, with one record for every CDR3 protein. The repertoire includes around 320,000 distinct CDR3 sequences, 25% to 30% of them detected once, and approximately 30% sits in the top ten. The specimen was blood. The receptors come from a woman in her seventies in good health. CDR3s leave out the opening cysteine and the closing phenylalanine or tryptophan. Part of the rows lack a size; the others show once, few, many or a class for expanded clones.

- | TRBJ2-1 | TRBV20-1 | SATRGHLYNEQF
many | TRBJ2-3 | TRBV5-1 | ASSLARATDTQY
many | TRBJ2-1 | TRBV5-4 | ASSLGGTSGRVNNEQF
- | TRBJ1-2 | TRBV12-3/TRBV12-4 | ASSPSVYGYT
few | TRBJ2-7 | TRBV7-2 | ASSLGLVAFSEQY
- | TRBJ2-5 | TRBV18 | ASSPQAKETQY
- | TRBJ1-5 | TRBV7-2 | ASSLVGQYSNQPQH
few | TRBJ2-7 | TRBV5-1 | ASSAGQGLYEQY
- | TRBJ2-3 | TRBV18 | ASSPGVSGSDTQY
- | TRBJ2-7 | TRBV3-1 | ASSPRTLEDEQY
few | TRBJ1-6 | TRBV3-1 | ASSKGVGGGSPLH
- | TRBJ2-1 | TRBV5-5 | ASSLNRGLSSYNEQF
few | TRBJ2-5 | TRBV20-1 | SAQTRAKTAQY
few | - | TRBV11-2 | ASIQSKGGEQF
- | TRBJ2-7 | TRBV5-1 | ASTQTELAEQY
few | TRBJ2-5 | TRBV20-1 | SATLFSGRAVRLSYNEQY
few | TRBJ2-7 | TRBV7-3 | ASSLSGAFGEQY
- | - | TRBV29-1 | SGGRDNEQF
few | TRBJ2-3 | TRBV29-1 | SGVPGGTDTQY
- | TRBJ2-7 | TRBV20-1 | SARDTGSYSYEQY
few | TRBJ2-4 | TRBV13 | ASSLTEAGHHLAKNIQY
many | TRBJ1-5 | TRBV5-6 | ASSFGTGGNQPQH
- | TRBJ2-5 | TRBV11-3 | ASSIPPGETQY
- | TRBJ2-2 | TRBV20-1 | SARDRRGMAGELF
few | TRBJ2-1 | TRBV7-2 | ASSLRQGYGNEQF
few | - | TRBV28 | ASSFKDTQH
- | TRBJ2-1 | TRBV7-9 | ASSYRTGIEQF
- | TRBJ2-7 | TRBV11-2 | ASSLLTSGSKAEQY
few | TRBJ1-3 | TRBV20-1 | SARHLQQGSGNTIY
- | TRBJ2-2 | TRBV11-2 | ASSLRPSGGYTGELF
medium-sized | TRBJ2-1 | TRBV29-1 | SGILYNSYNEQF
- | TRBJ1-1 | TRBV5-1 | ASRGALNTEAF
- | TRBJ2-4 | TRBV3-1 | ASSQDRSRMGKNIQY
- | TRBJ2-7 | TRBV12-3/TRBV12-4 | ASSPKPQGAYEQY
few | TRBJ1-4 | TRBV4-2 | ASSQDWPSTNEKLF
few | TRBJ2-5 | TRBV12-3/TRBV12-4 | ASSLGRGTMGETQY
once | TRBJ2-1 | TRBV29-1 | SVDRAYNEQF
few | TRBJ2-3 | TRBV3-1 | ASSQGQSSTDTQY
many | TRBJ1-4 | TRBV6-1 | ASSANRGLGEKLF
- | TRBJ2-1 | TRBV27 | ASRRDGQGNYNEQF
- | TRBJ1-1 | TRBV7-3 | ASSSFSSVGVEAF
few | - | TRBV20-1 | SASASGTGGNEQY
few | TRBJ1-6 | TRBV20-1 | SASRMGDHNSPLH
once | TRBJ1-1 | TRBV10-3 | AISATNTEAF
- | TRBJ2-3 | TRBV6-4 | ASSVGLDTDTQY
many | TRBJ1-2 | TRBV25-1 | ASSGKGQGVVTYGYT
- | TRBJ1-1 | TRBV6-5 | ASSSTGGAF
once | TRBJ2-3 | TRBV7-9 | ASSLAWEGRVDTQY